What follows are 9 T cell receptor beta chains derived from one specimen sequenced in a study of shared clonotypes between healthy human individuals. Repertoires were generated with immunoSEQ multiplex PCR, while TCRdb's copy carries only in-frame clones and drops some. The data show about 2.4 million clones, with roughly 92% seen just once and over 0.12% held by the top ten. Sequencing was carried out using naive CD4+ T cells sorted from blood. Subset: CD45RA+ positively selected. The receptors come from a man aged 18 to 35 in good health.

The chain links TRBV6-5 to TRBJ2-3, with 7 bases aligning to TRBD2. CDR1 is MNHEY, CDR2 SVGAGI, per germline. The CDR3 loop spans 14 amino acids. V was clipped by 6 bases and J by 2 bases; unmatched bases: 5. Here the CDR3 DNA reads TGTGCCAGCAGACCAGGGACTACCACAGATACGCAGTATTTT. Translating gives CASRPGTTTDTQYF.

The sample holds a few counts of this clone. V gene TRBV2 combines with J gene TRBJ1-1; possibly TRBD1 for D (5 bases). Trimming cost V 4 bases and J 8 bases, with 14 bases left between them. This CDR3 has 13 amino acids. Germline V CDR1 and CDR2: SNHLY, FYNNEI. The CDR3 DNA reads TGTGCCAGCAGTGTTCAGACAGTAGGAGAAGCTTTCTTT. The encoded protein is CASSVQTVGEAFF.

The chain carries TRBV7-9 and TRBJ1-2, with 8 bases identical to TRBD1. The V gene's germline CDR1 is SEHNR and CDR2 FQNEAQ (reference sequence). The CDR3 totals 13 residues. V lost 4 bases to trimming and J lost 6 bases; unmatched junction nucleotides: 4. CDR3 in amino acids: CASSYDRGDGYTF. The CDR3 region has the DNA TGTGCCAGCAGCTACGACAGGGGAGATGGCTACACCTTC.

The CDR3 bases are TGCGCCAGCAGCCAAGAATTGGGTGCTAACTATGGCTACACCTTC. This encodes CASSQELGANYGYTF. The chain employs TRBV4-3 and TRBJ1-2, with unresolved D. Deletions cut 0 bases from V and 0 bases from J, with 8 bases between. Looked up from germline, CDR1 is LGHNA and CDR2 is YSLEER. This CDR3 has 15 amino acids.

V gene TRBV11-3 combines with J gene TRBJ2-1; D is perhaps TRBD2 (7 bases). Germline loops: CDR1 SGHNT, CDR2 YENEEA. The CDR3 covers 18 residues. The V and J ends lost 6 bases and 0 bases respectively, with 21 bases between them. CDR3 amino acids: CASSRGGLASSSYNEQFF. The CDR3 nucleotides read TGTGCCAGCAGTAGGGGGGGCCTAGCGTCGAGCTCCTACAATGAGCAGTTCTTC.

This sequence joins TRBV5-1 and TRBJ2-1, with 8 bases identical to TRBD2. This CDR3 is 16 amino acids long. The V segment lost 1 base and the J segment 9 bases; nucleotides outside the gene matches: 12. CDR1 SGHRS and CDR2 YFSETQ come from the germline V gene. CDR3 nucleotide sequence: TGCGCCAGCAGCTTGTCAGCGGGAGTAGGTTTGAGTGAGCAGTTCTTC. Translated, it gives CASSLSAGVGLSEQFF.

This chain joins TRBV7-2 and TRBJ1-4; the D is unclear. The germline gives CDR1 SGHTA, CDR2 FQGNSA. The CDR3 covers 13 residues. V lost 6 bases and J lost 4, with 9 bases in between. The CDR3 nucleotides read TGTGCCAGCAGTTCGAAGAATAATGAAAAACTGTTTTTT. Residues: CASSSKNNEKLFF.

This chain uses TRBV10-3 with TRBJ1-2; a weak D match, TRBD1 (5 bases). The CDR3 totals 13 residues. V was cut by 10 bases and J by 2 bases, with 14 bases left in between. Germline V CDR1 and CDR2: ENHRY, SYGVKD. In nucleotides, the CDR3 is TGTGCCACCGGAACAGGAGCCAACTATGGCTACACCTTC. Amino acid sequence: CATGTGANYGYTF.

The chain carries TRBV19 and TRBJ2-1; TRBD2 agrees at 10 bases. CDR1 is LNHDA, CDR2 SQIVND, per germline (reference sequence). This CDR3 region has 18 residues. V was clipped by 6 bases and J by 0 bases; unmatched bases: 11. The DNA for the CDR3 is TGTGCCAGTAGAAACGGCGGGAGCGGGAGGGCCTCCTACAATGAGCAGTTCTTC. Protein: CASRNGGSGRASYNEQFF.